What follows are 30 T cell receptor beta chains derived from one specimen sequenced in a study of blood T cell repertoires in COVID-19. Clones were read by immunoSEQ multiplex PCR, and TCRdb kept only the in-frame ones, dropping some. The sample has about 75,000 clones, around 90% seen once. Sequencing was performed on peripheral blood. All receptors come from a human donor in a cohort sampled during active COVID-19.

This sequence joins TRBV12-3 or TRBV12-4 and TRBJ1-2; D perhaps matches TRBD1 (6 bases). This CDR3 region has 13 residues. Trimming pared 2 bases from V and 7 bases from J, leaving 11 bases between. The chain's CDR3 is CASSLSNRAGYTF. Here the CDR3 DNA reads TGTGCCAGCAGTTTATCGAACAGGGCTGGCTACACCTTC.

The chain joins TRBV20-1 to TRBJ2-4; D is uncertain. From germline, CDR1 is DFQATT and CDR2 SNEGSKA (reference sequence). The ends were cut back, 3 bases at V and 4 bases at J, with 4 bases in the middle. The CDR3 extends over 11 amino acids. The CDR3 nucleotides read TGCAGTGCTAGCTCTAAAAACATTCAGTACTTC. Residues: CSASSKNIQYF.

This chain connects TRBV5-1 to TRBJ2-7, with TRBD1 identical over 7 bases. The CDR3 is made up of 13 amino acids. The junction had 9 bases not matched to a gene; V was cut back by 5 bases and J by 7 bases. The V gene's germline CDR1 is SGHRS and CDR2 YFSETQ. CDR3: CASRRQGSGEQYF. As DNA, the CDR3 is TGCGCCAGCAGGAGACAGGGTTCTGGGGAGCAGTACTTC.

The gene calls are TRBV19 and TRBJ2-2; a possible D gene is TRBD1 (6 bases). This CDR3 region has 17 residues. The germline gives CDR1 LNHDA, CDR2 SQIVND (reference sequence). V was cut by 1 base and J by 0 bases, with 12 bases left in between. DNA for the CDR3: TGTGCCAGTAGTATAGCCCCCCCAGGGGCGAACACCGGGGAGCTGTTTTTT. Protein product: CASSIAPPGANTGELFF.

The chain couples TRBV6-5 to TRBJ1-4; D call uncertain. V dropped 5 bases and J dropped 0 bases, with 7 bases sitting between them. Germline CDR1 and CDR2: MNHEY and SVGAGI. The CDR3 sequence is 14 residues long. DNA for the CDR3: TGTGCCAGCAGTCGTTATTCAACTAATGAAAAACTGTTTTTT. It yields the protein CASSRYSTNEKLFF.

V gene TRBV2 combines with J gene TRBJ1-2; D remains unclear. Germline CDR1 reads SNHLY; CDR2 reads FYNNEI. The CDR3 sequence is 13 residues long. Trimming pared 3 bases from V and 0 bases from J, leaving 5 bases between. CDR3: CASSEGANYGYTF. In DNA form, the CDR3 reads TGTGCCAGCAGTGAGGGAGCTAACTATGGCTACACCTTC.

The sample holds one count of this clone. This chain joins TRBV5-8 and TRBJ2-2, with TRBD2 identical over 13 bases. V was pared by 4 bases and J by 3 bases, with 9 bases of the junction left unmatched. CDR1 SGHTS and CDR2 YDEGEE come from the germline V gene. This CDR3 has 18 residues. The CDR3 DNA sequence: TGTGCCAGCAGCCCCCCTTGGACTAGCGGGGGACACACCGGGGAGCTGTTTTTT. This sequence encodes CASSPPWTSGGHTGELFF.

This sequence joins TRBV7-9 and TRBJ1-1; D is uncertain. With 5 bases removed from V and 4 bases from J, the gap between germline ends came to 11 bases. Germline CDR1 SEHNR, CDR2 FQNEAQ (reference sequence). The CDR3 is 13 residues long. In DNA form, the CDR3 reads TGTGCCAGCAGCCCACCGGGGAGCACTGAAGCTTTCTTT. Protein product: CASSPPGSTEAFF.

The chain recombines TRBV5-8 with TRBJ2-1, with 11 bases fitting TRBD2. The CDR3 loop spans 20 amino acids. Germline CDR1 is SGHTS and CDR2 is YDEGEE. Trimming removed 7 bases from V and 2 bases from J; junction bases left unmatched: 20. The CDR3 loop is CASPDRPQLVAGGPYNEQFF. In nucleotides, the CDR3 is TGTGCCAGCCCAGACCGTCCCCAACTGGTAGCGGGGGGGCCCTACAATGAGCAGTTCTTC.

J is TRBJ2-1 and V is TRBV11-3; D is unresolved. V lost 5 bases and J lost 8, with 10 bases in between. This CDR3 region has 12 residues. Germline V gene sequence: CDR1 SGHNT, CDR2 YENEEA. DNA of the CDR3: TGTGCCAGCAGCCCAGGCCGCCATGAGCAGTTCTTC. Its protein is CASSPGRHEQFF.

V and J are TRBV6-5 and TRBJ2-2; D remains unclear. CDR1 MNHEY and CDR2 SVGAGI come from the germline V gene. V gave up 8 bases and J gave up 1 base, with 14 bases separating them. CDR3 size: 15 residues. The CDR3 sequence is CASSFGVGNTGELFF. DNA for the CDR3: TGTGCCAGCTCCTTCGGAGTGGGGAACACCGGGGAGCTGTTTTTT.

This chain uses TRBV12-3 or TRBV12-4 with TRBJ1-2; no firm D call. The CDR3 consists of 12 residues. V lost 3 bases, J lost 10 bases, and 12 bases lay in between. Written as DNA, the CDR3 is TGTGCCAGCAGTTTGTCCGGGTTTAACTACACCTTC. This encodes CASSLSGFNYTF.

The chain combines TRBV20-1 with TRBJ1-5; D is undetermined. CDR1 is DFQATT and CDR2 is SNEGSKA in the germline V gene (reference sequence). V lost 3 bases and J lost 4, with 10 bases in between. This CDR3 comprises 13 residues. The chain's CDR3 is CSASYGGNQPQHF. CDR3 DNA sequence: TGCAGTGCTAGTTATGGCGGGAATCAGCCCCAGCATTTT.

The rearrangement uses TRBV4-2 and TRBJ2-1; 12 bases fit TRBD2. CDR1 is LGHNA, CDR2 YNFKEQ, per germline. Unmatched junction bases numbered 12, after V lost 0 bases and J lost 9 bases. CDR3 size: 18 residues. CDR3 sequence (DNA): TGTGCCAGCAGCCAAGAGGCTAGCGGGGGGGCCCGGCGAAGTGAGCAGTTCTTC. It codes for CASSQEASGGARRSEQFF.

This clone was seen once. The V gene is TRBV7-9, the J gene TRBJ2-1, with 9 nucleotides matching TRBD1. The CDR3 spans 15 residues. Germline V CDR1 and CDR2: SEHNR, FQNEAQ (reference sequence). With 5 bases clipped from V and 4 bases from J, the junction kept 6 bases outside the gene matches. The CDR3: CASSPGTGLYNEQFF. In DNA, the CDR3 is TGTGCCAGCAGCCCCGGGACAGGGCTATACAATGAGCAGTTCTTC.

This clone has only one observation. The chain carries TRBV6-5 and TRBJ2-7; 7 nucleotides align to TRBD1. J was trimmed by 1 base and V by 6 bases; bases with no gene match: 3. Germline loops: CDR1 MNHEY, CDR2 SVGAGI. This CDR3 has 13 amino acids. CDR3 in amino acids: CASSSTGSYEQYF. The CDR3 nucleotides are TGTGCCAGCAGCTCGACAGGGTCCTACGAGCAGTACTTC.

The chain combines TRBV3-1 (or the pseudogene TRBV3-2) with TRBJ1-2; no reliable D call. V lost 1 base to trimming and J lost 8 bases, with 8 bases between them. The germline V gene has CDR1 LGHDT and CDR2 YNNKEL (reference sequence). The CDR3 is 12 residues long. The CDR3 DNA follows: TGTGCCAGCAGCCAAGGAGGGTTCGGCTACACCTTC. Residues: CASSQGGFGYTF.

The V gene is TRBV10-1, the J gene TRBJ2-3; 7 bases fit TRBD1. Germline V lookup: CDR1 WNHNN, CDR2 SYGVQD (reference sequence). The CDR3 has 15 amino acids. V shed 7 bases and J 1 base; nucleotides not matched to a gene: 8. CDR3 sequence (DNA): TGCGCCAGCAATCAAAATGGACAGGGCACAGATACGCAGTATTTT. This codes for CASNQNGQGTDTQYF.

The chain couples TRBV7-9 to TRBJ2-1; TRBD1 matches 8 bases. V lost 4 bases, J lost 5 bases, and 1 base stayed unmatched. The CDR3 length is 13 residues. CDR1 SEHNR and CDR2 FQNEAQ come from the germline V gene (reference sequence). The chain's CDR3 is CASSWTGHNEQFF. CDR3 in DNA: TGTGCCAGCAGCTGGACAGGGCACAATGAGCAGTTCTTC.

CDR3 sequence reads: CASSYSNLAGEETQYF. Here the CDR3 DNA reads TGTGCCAGCAGTTACTCGAATCTAGCGGGGGAAGAGACCCAGTACTTC. V gene TRBV6-5 combines with J gene TRBJ2-5; 10 bases match TRBD2. Germline CDR1 is MNHEY and CDR2 is SVGAGI. CDR3 size: 16 residues. V shed 0 bases, J shed 3 bases, and the junction held 4 bases outside the gene matches.

The chain joins TRBV12-2 to TRBJ2-3; TRBD2 is the table's D call, not checked against the DNA. TRBV12-2 is classified as a pseudogene. The CDR3 contains 18 residues. The chain's CDR3 is CASRLARPSGGGTDTQYF. The CDR3 nucleotides are TGTGCAAGTCGCTTAGCGCGCCCTAGCGGGGGGGGAACAGATACGCAGTATTTT.

This chain connects TRBV11-2 to TRBJ2-7; the match to TRBD2 covers 12 bases. Germline CDR1 and CDR2: SGHAT and FQNNGV. This CDR3 has 18 amino acids. The trim removed 1 base at V and 3 bases at J, leaving 10 bases unmatched. The CDR3 bases are TGTGCCAGCAGCTTAGGGGCTAGCGGGGGGGCCGGGTACTACGAGCAGTACTTC. Residues: CASSLGASGGAGYYEQYF.

The DNA of the CDR3 is TGTGCCAGCAGCTCACCGGGACAGGGACTCTCCTACGAGCAGTACTTC. Protein: CASSSPGQGLSYEQYF. The V call is TRBV7-9, the J call TRBJ2-7; 9 positions agree with TRBD1. This CDR3 region has 16 residues. The V gene end was trimmed by 4 bases and the J gene end by 0 bases; junction bases not matched to a gene: 7. Looked up from germline, CDR1 is SEHNR and CDR2 is FQNEAQ (reference sequence).

The table lists this clone with a count of one. This sequence joins TRBV6-2 or TRBV6-3 and TRBJ1-5, with D unclear. The V and J ends lost 6 bases and 6 bases respectively, with 12 bases between them. The CDR3 is 13 residues long. Germline V gene lookup returns CDR1 MNHEY and CDR2 SVGEGT. The CDR3 sequence is CASSLRDAQPQHF. CDR3 coding DNA: TGTGCCAGCAGCCTACGAGATGCTCAGCCCCAGCATTTT.

The chain employs TRBV28 and TRBJ1-4; unclear D gene. The germline V gene encodes CDR1 MDHEN and CDR2 SYDVKM. The CDR3 totals 10 residues. Deletions cut 8 bases from V and 5 bases from J, with 3 bases between. CDR3 DNA: TGTGCCAGCCAAAATGAAAAACTGTTTTTT. Protein product: CASQNEKLFF.

The chain is built from TRBV28 and TRBJ1-5; no reliable D call. CDR1 and CDR2 (germline): MDHEN, SYDVKM. The CDR3 runs to 13 residues. V shed 11 bases and J shed 1 base, with 12 bases lying between them. The CDR3 reads CAGRGLSNQPQHF. Written as DNA, the CDR3 is TGTGCCGGTCGCGGGCTGAGCAATCAGCCCCAGCATTTT.

The rearrangement links TRBV18 to TRBJ2-7; no clear D gene. There are 13 residues in the CDR3. The V and J ends lost 5 bases and 4 bases respectively, with 12 bases between them. Germline V gene data show CDR1 as KGHSH and CDR2 as LQKENI. CDR3 protein: CASSSQNSYEQYF. The CDR3 DNA is TGTGCCAGCTCATCTCAAAACAGTTACGAGCAGTACTTC.

The rearrangement joins TRBV6-5 to TRBJ2-1; 12 bases fit TRBD2. Germline trimming cut 5 bases from V and 10 bases from J; bases unmatched to any gene: 9. The germline V gene has CDR1 MNHEY and CDR2 SVGAGI. This CDR3 has 15 amino acids. Here the CDR3 reads CASSRLAGEKGEQFF. The CDR3 region has the DNA TGTGCCAGCAGTCGACTAGCGGGGGAGAAAGGGGAGCAGTTCTTC.

This sequence joins TRBV28 and TRBJ1-6; the match to TRBD1 covers 9 bases. The CDR3 runs 17 residues. Losses at the gene ends were 3 bases for V and 8 bases for J; bases not matched to a gene: 11. Per germline, CDR1 MDHEN and CDR2 SYDVKM. For the CDR3, the DNA is TGTGCCAGCAGTTTCCCTAGACAGGGGGTTCGCTATTCACCCCTCCACTTT. This gives the protein CASSFPRQGVRYSPLHF.

The rearrangement joins TRBV6-2 or TRBV6-3 to TRBJ2-3, with 10 bases matching TRBD2. The germline V gene has CDR1 MNHEY and CDR2 SVGEGT. The CDR3 is 14 residues long. The ends lost 5 bases at V and 2 bases at J; junction bases unmatched: 1. The CDR3 loop reads CASSSGGATDTQYF. The CDR3 bases are TGTGCCAGCAGTAGCGGGGGGGCCACAGATACGCAGTATTTT.